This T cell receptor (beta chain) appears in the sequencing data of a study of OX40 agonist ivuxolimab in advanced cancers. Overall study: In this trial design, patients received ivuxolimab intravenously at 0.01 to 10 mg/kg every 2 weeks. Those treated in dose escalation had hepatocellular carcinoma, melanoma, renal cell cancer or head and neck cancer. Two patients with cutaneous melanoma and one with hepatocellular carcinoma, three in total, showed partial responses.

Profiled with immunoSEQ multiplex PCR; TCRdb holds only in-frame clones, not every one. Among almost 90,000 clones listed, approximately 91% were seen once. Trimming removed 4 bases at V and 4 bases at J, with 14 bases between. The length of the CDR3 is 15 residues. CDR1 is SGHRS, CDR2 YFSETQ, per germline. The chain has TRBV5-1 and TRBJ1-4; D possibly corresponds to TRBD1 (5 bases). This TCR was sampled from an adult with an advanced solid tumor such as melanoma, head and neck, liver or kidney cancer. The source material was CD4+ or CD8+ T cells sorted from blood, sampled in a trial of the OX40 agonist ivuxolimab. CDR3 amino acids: CASSLRDGLNEKLFF. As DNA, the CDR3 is TGCGCCAGCAGCCTCCGGGACGGACTTAATGAAAAACTGTTTTTT. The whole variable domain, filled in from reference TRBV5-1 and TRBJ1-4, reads KAGVTQTPRYLIKTRGQQVTLSCSPISGHRSVSWYQQTPGQGLQFLFEYFSETQRNKGNFPGRFSGRQFSNSRSEMNVSTLELGDSALYLCASSLRDGLNEKLFFGSGTQLSVL.